This T cell receptor (beta chain) was captured in a study of cytomegalovirus exposure and HLA in healthy donors. Researchers ran the PCR with 60 Vbeta and 13 Jbeta primers. The table came from immunoSEQ multiplex PCR; TCRdb's copy has only in-frame clones and leaves some out. This table has roughly 250,000 clones, under 80% appearing once. CDR1 and CDR2 from the germline V gene are SEHNR and FQNEAQ (reference sequence). This CDR3 contains 15 residues. The V end lost 1 base, the J end lost 2 bases, and 10 bases lay between the germline ends. Sample: PBMCs. The J gene is TRBJ2-3, the V gene TRBV7-9; tentative D call: TRBD1 (5 bases). The receptor's source is a female donor in good health and CMV-seronegative. CDR3 DNA sequence: TGTGCCAGCAGCTTAGGACAGATTACCACAGATACGCAGTATTTT. It codes for CASSLGQITTDTQYF. The full variable domain, its missing parts supplied by reference TRBV7-9 and TRBJ2-3, is DTGVSQNPRHKITKRGQNVTFRCDPISEHNRLYWYRQTLGQGPEFLTYFQNEAQLEKSRLLSDRFSAERPKGSFSTLEIQRTEQGDSAMYLCASSLGQITTDTQYFGPGTRLTVL.